The source of this TCR beta chain is a study of T-cell reconstitution after alpha-beta-depleted transplantation in children. The study, taken as a whole, reports: By one year post-transplant, T-cell counts and diversity largely arose from T cells that were newly produced. It was surviving recipient T cells and thymic progenitors that gave some patients high TCRbeta diversity at day 60. It was reported that alpha-beta T cells came from several hundred expanded graft clones (about two months after transplant).

This clonotype was detected many times. Its target is unknown. Unique molecular identifiers featured in how the TCRbeta library was prepared. TCRdb re-derived calls from the PCR reads in MiXCR, one entry per CDR3 protein. The table includes 670,000 or so distinct CDR3 sequences, 10% to 15% detected once. The specimen was PBMCs, collected before TCRalphabeta/CD19-depleted stem cell transplant. This receptor was taken from a girl aged 2-10 years with congenital amegakaryocytic thrombocytopenia, due to receive a stem cell transplant.

CDR3 amino acids: CASSGATNTEAFF. The CDR3 DNA reads TGTGCCAGCAGTGGGGCCACAAACACTGAAGCTTTCTTT. The rearrangement uses TRBV12-3 or TRBV12-4 and TRBJ1-1; tentative D call: TRBD1 (5 bases). The ends were cut back, 5 bases at V and 2 bases at J, with 9 bases in the middle. CDR3 size: 13 residues.